A single T cell receptor (beta chain) is shown here with its context. This entry comes from a study of blood T cell repertoires in COVID-19. Looking at the study overall: Italy, Spain and the United States were the sources of the convalescent and acute COVID-19 samples. PBMCs, B-cell-depleted T cells, or T cells provided the cDNA or gDNA that made up the material.

Authors' processing steps: Reference gene primer amplification in the assay estimated nucleated cell counts. Using immunoSEQ multiplex PCR, the repertoire was profiled, and TCRdb retains in-frame clones only, with some absent. V and J calls and clone size are copied from that table; D and trimming were computed from the DNA. Of approximately 260,000 clones in the sample, approximately 85% were seen once. Source material: peripheral blood. The TCR comes from a woman in her fifties or sixties with active or convalescent COVID-19.

The CDR3 sequence: CASSREGGYTF. The CDR3 region has the DNA TGTGCCAGCTCTAGGGAGGGCGGCTACACCTTC. The gene calls are TRBV6-5 and TRBJ1-2; D gene ambiguous. CDR1 is MNHEY and CDR2 is SVGAGI in the germline V gene. The CDR3 extends over 11 amino acids. Trimming took off 8 bases at V and 8 bases at J, with 12 bases between the two ends.